These 9 T cell receptor beta chains share one sample of origin, sequenced in a study of OX40 agonist ivuxolimab in advanced cancers. Generated by immunoSEQ multiplex PCR, the TCRdb table keeps only in-frame clones and is missing some. The sample consists of around 130,000 clones, around 93% of them appearing once. The material was CD4+ or CD8+ T cells sorted from blood, obtained in a trial of the OX40 agonist ivuxolimab. The source is an adult with an advanced solid tumor such as melanoma, head and neck, liver or kidney cancer.

The CDR3 coding sequence is TGTGCCAGCAGCCGGGGACAGGCCTACGAGCAGTACTTC. It yields the protein CASSRGQAYEQYF. The genes are TRBV6-5 and TRBJ2-7, with TRBD1 matching over 8 bases. The CDR3 loop spans 13 amino acids. V dropped 6 bases and J dropped 2; count of bases not matched to a gene: 3. The germline CDR1 and CDR2 sequences are MNHEY and SVGAGI.

The V gene is TRBV14, the J gene TRBJ2-1; D perhaps matches TRBD2 (6 bases). The CDR3 has 22 amino acids. CDR1 SGHDN and CDR2 FVKESK come from the germline V gene. Trimming took 0 bases from V and 8 from J, leaving 35 bases between them. The CDR3 protein is CASSQDWGGPSLGAGLGDEQFF. DNA of the CDR3: TGTGCCAGCAGCCAAGATTGGGGCGGACCTAGCCTGGGAGCGGGTCTGGGCGATGAGCAGTTCTTC.

V is TRBV11-2 and J is TRBJ2-1; tentatively, D is TRBD2 (7 bases). The CDR3 loop spans 16 amino acids. Germline-derived CDR1 and CDR2 are SGHAT and FQNNGV. V dropped 5 bases and J dropped 7 bases, with 21 bases sitting between them. CDR3 bases: TGTGCCAGCAGCCTAACACTCTCGGGGGGCGGGAATGAGCAGTTCTTC. Encoded protein: CASSLTLSGGGNEQFF.

The J gene is TRBJ1-2, the V gene TRBV30, with 7 bases that match TRBD1. The CDR3 covers 17 residues. V gave up 2 bases and J gave up 4 bases; unmatched junction bases: 16. The germline CDR1 and CDR2 sequences are GTSNPN and SVGIG (reference sequence). DNA of the CDR3: TGTGCCTGGAGTCTCCGACCGACAGGGTGGAAGGGCTATGGCTACACCTTC. Translated: CAWSLRPTGWKGYGYTF. The complete variable domain, with remaining parts taken from reference TRBV30 and TRBJ1-2, reads SQTIHQWPATLVQPVGSPLSLECTVEGTSNPNLYWYRQAAGRGLQLLFYSVGIGQISSEVPQNLSASRPQDRQFILSSKKLLLSDSGFYLCAWSLRPTGWKGYGYTFGSGTRLTVV.

Only one count was recorded for this clone. The V and J genes are TRBV19 and TRBJ1-4, with 7 bases matching TRBD1. The V gene's germline CDR1 is LNHDA and CDR2 SQIVND (reference sequence). J gave up 8 bases and V 4 bases, and 4 bases lay outside the gene matches. The CDR3 runs 13 residues. The CDR3: CASSRTGLEKLFF. The CDR3 DNA reads TGTGCCAGTAGTAGGACAGGTTTGGAAAAACTGTTTTTT.

The chain uses TRBV4-3 and TRBJ1-2; maybe TRBD1 (5 bases). Germline V gives CDR1 LGHNA, CDR2 YSLEER. V was clipped by 0 bases and J by 4 bases, with 18 bases between them. The CDR3 totals 17 residues. The CDR3 is CASSQDHQGGVVYGYTF. The CDR3 nucleotides are TGCGCCAGCAGCCAAGATCACCAGGGAGGGGTAGTCTATGGCTACACCTTC.

V is TRBV5-5 and J is TRBJ1-4, with D tentatively TRBD1 (6 bases). Trimming took 1 base from V and 10 from J, leaving 20 bases between them. Per germline, CDR1 SGHKS and CDR2 YYEKEE (reference sequence). The CDR3 contains 16 residues. The CDR3, as DNA: TGTGCCAGCAGCTTGTACACAGGGACCGAAGTAGGAAAACTGTTTTTT. It translates to CASSLYTGTEVGKLFF.

This rearrangement joins TRBV4-2 to TRBJ2-7; the D is unclear. The length of the CDR3 is 17 residues. Germline-derived CDR1 and CDR2 are LGHNA and YNFKEQ. Trimming left V 1 base short and J 2 bases short, with 18 bases between. CDR3 residues: CASSQGAAPGTTYEQYF. Here the CDR3 DNA reads TGTGCCAGCAGCCAAGGCGCTGCTCCAGGAACCACCTACGAGCAGTACTTC.

The gene calls are TRBV6-5 and TRBJ2-1; a possible D gene is TRBD2 (5 bases). The CDR3 sequence is 15 residues long. Trimming took off 0 bases at V and 6 bases at J, with 12 bases between the two ends. Germline lookup yields CDR1 MNHEY and CDR2 SVGAGI. The CDR3 coding sequence is TGTGCCAGCAGTTACTCTTTCGGGATTCCCAATGAGCAGTTCTTC. As protein: CASSYSFGIPNEQFF.